These 22 T cell receptor beta chains share one sample of origin, sequenced in a study of shared clonotypes between healthy human individuals. Sequenced by immunoSEQ multiplex PCR; TCRdb stores in-frame clones only, minus some. The data show more than 450,000 clones, 75% to 85% seen once. The specimen sequenced was PBMCs. The receptors here all came from a woman between 40 and 55 years old in good health. Some clones in this sample may be carry-over from other donors' samples.

This chain joins TRBV10-3 and TRBJ2-7, with TRBD1 matching over 9 bases. V was pared by 10 bases and J by 3 bases, with 4 bases of the junction left unmatched. The CDR3 covers 12 residues. The germline V gene encodes CDR1 ENHRY and CDR2 SYGVKD. CDR3 sequence reads: CASGGQGYEQYF. The CDR3 DNA reads as TGTGCCAGTGGGGGACAGGGCTACGAGCAGTACTTC.

V and J are TRBV4-2 and TRBJ1-5; possibly TRBD1 for D (5 bases). Between the trimmed V and J ends, which lost 4 bases and 0 bases, there was a span of 10 bases. The V gene's germline CDR1 is LGHNA and CDR2 YNFKEQ. The CDR3 has 15 amino acids. The CDR3 nucleotides are TGTGCCAGCAGCCCGACAGCATATAGCAATCAGCCCCAGCATTTT. It encodes CASSPTAYSNQPQHF.

This clone was recorded once. The chain has TRBV11-2 and TRBJ2-7, with TRBD2 as a possible D gene (6 bases). The germline V gene encodes CDR1 SGHAT and CDR2 FQNNGV. The CDR3 contains 14 residues. Trimming removed 1 base from V and 3 bases from J, with 10 bases in between. CDR3 in DNA: TGTGCCAGCAGCTTAGCGGGAGCGGGCTACGAGCAGTACTTC. It translates to CASSLAGAGYEQYF.

V gene TRBV7-8 combines with J gene TRBJ1-3; D is uncertain. CDR1 and CDR2 from the germline V gene are SGHVS and FQNEAQ. CDR3 length: 13 residues. Trimming removed 1 base from V and 8 bases from J, with 9 bases in between. The CDR3 is CASSLVNSYTIYF. CDR3 sequence (DNA): TGTGCCAGCAGCTTAGTGAACAGCTACACCATATATTTT.

This clone was seen only once. Here the CDR3 reads CASSPRKGGNNQPQHF. As DNA, the CDR3 is TGTGCCAGTAGTCCTCGGAAGGGAGGGAACAATCAGCCCCAGCATTTT. The chain carries TRBV19 and TRBJ1-5; D is unclear. Trimming took 5 bases from V and 3 from J, leaving 17 bases between them. The CDR3 consists of 16 residues. CDR1 and CDR2 from the germline V gene are LNHDA and SQIVND (reference sequence).

The sample holds a few counts of this clone. The V call is TRBV11-3, the J call TRBJ2-2; TRBD2 matches 14 bases. The trim removed 7 bases at V and 5 bases at J, leaving 18 bases unmatched. CDR3 length: 20 amino acids. Germline lookup yields CDR1 SGHNT and CDR2 YENEEA. CDR3 residues: CASTPSRSGLAGELTGELFF. CDR3 in DNA: TGTGCCAGCACCCCCTCCCGCTCGGGACTAGCGGGAGAATTAACCGGGGAGCTGTTTTTT.

CDR3 in DNA: TGCGCCAGCAGCTTGAGAGGCGGTGGCTACACCTTC. This encodes CASSLRGGGYTF. The chain uses TRBV5-1 and TRBJ1-2; D gene uncertain. Germline V gene sequence: CDR1 SGHRS, CDR2 YFSETQ. The CDR3 covers 12 residues. V dropped 1 base and J dropped 7 bases, with 8 bases sitting between them.

This sequence joins TRBV10-3 and TRBJ2-7; 7 bases agree with TRBD2. The CDR3 loop spans 15 amino acids. Trimming removed 3 bases from V and 7 bases from J; junction bases left unmatched: 12. Germline V lookup: CDR1 ENHRY, CDR2 SYGVKD. CDR3 in amino acids: CAISDPADAGDEQYF. The CDR3 bases are TGTGCCATCAGTGACCCCGCTGACGCGGGAGATGAGCAGTACTTC.

This rearrangement joins TRBV5-5 to TRBJ2-7, with 12 bases that match TRBD2. The CDR3 is made up of 16 amino acids. Germline values: CDR1 SGHKS, CDR2 YYEKEE (reference sequence). Trimming at V came to 2 bases and at J to 4 bases, leaving 7 bases not matched to a gene. In DNA form, the CDR3 reads TGTGCCAGCAGCTTCCTAGCGGGAGGGTTTCTATACGAGCAGTACTTC. Its translation is CASSFLAGGFLYEQYF.

The chain carries TRBV7-2 and TRBJ2-1, with D hard to call. CDR3 length equals 14 residues. V was shortened by 5 bases and J by 0 bases, with 8 bases between the two germline ends. Germline CDR1 SGHTA, CDR2 FQGNSA. The CDR3 here is CASSRHPSYNEQFF. The CDR3 DNA reads as TGTGCCAGCAGCCGACATCCCTCCTACAATGAGCAGTTCTTC.

The chain carries TRBV2 and TRBJ1-3; 10 bases are shared with TRBD1. Germline V gene lookup returns CDR1 SNHLY and CDR2 FYNNEI. The CDR3 consists of 15 residues. The V and J ends lost 5 bases and 4 bases, in that order; junction bases with no gene match: 5. CDR3 sequence: CASSTTGGSGNTIYF. The CDR3 DNA follows: TGTGCCAGCAGTACGACAGGGGGCTCCGGAAACACCATATATTTT. The full variable domain, rest sourced from reference TRBV2 and TRBJ1-3, is EPEVTQTPSHQVTQMGQEVILRCVPISNHLYFYWYRQILGQKVEFLVSFYNNEISEKSEIFDDQFSVERPDGSNFTLKIRSTKLEDSAMYFCASSTTGGSGNTIYFGEGSWLTVV.

The rearrangement links TRBV30 to TRBJ2-3, with 10 bases matching TRBD2. The J segment lost 1 base and the V segment lost 2 bases, leaving 3 bases of the junction unmatched. The CDR3 contains 15 residues. The germline V gene has CDR1 GTSNPN and CDR2 SVGIG (reference sequence). This CDR3 is CAWSRLAGGTDTQYF. CDR3 bases: TGTGCCTGGAGTAGGCTAGCGGGGGGCACAGATACGCAGTATTTT. The entire variable domain, with the rest obtained from reference TRBV30 and TRBJ2-3, is as follows: SQTIHQWPATLVQPVGSPLSLECTVEGTSNPNLYWYRQAAGRGLQLLFYSVGIGQISSEVPQNLSASRPQDRQFILSSKKLLLSDSGFYLCAWSRLAGGTDTQYFGPGTRLTVL.

This clone appeared many times. J is TRBJ2-2 and V is TRBV7-3; 7 nucleotides agree with TRBD1. CDR3 length: 15 residues. Germline V lookup: CDR1 SGHTA, CDR2 FQGTGA. Trimming cost V 6 bases and J 4 bases; bases outside gene matches: 8. The CDR3 loop is CASSTGTATTGELFF. The CDR3 bases are TGTGCCAGCAGTACCGGGACAGCTACCACCGGGGAGCTGTTTTTT.

The chain uses TRBV6-1 and TRBJ2-3, with 8 bases matching TRBD2. CDR1 MNHNS and CDR2 SASEGT come from the germline V gene. V lost 5 bases to trimming and J lost 2 bases; unmatched junction nucleotides: 6. The CDR3 totals 15 residues. The CDR3 here is CASSWLAGNTDTQYF. The CDR3 DNA reads as TGTGCCAGCAGTTGGTTAGCGGGAAACACAGATACGCAGTATTTT.

The V gene is TRBV7-2, the J gene TRBJ2-1; 10 bases match TRBD2. V trimming: 1 base; J trimming: 10 bases; junction bases outside the gene matches: 10. Germline values: CDR1 SGHTA, CDR2 FQGNSA. This CDR3 spans 16 amino acids. The CDR3 protein is CASSLGDSGRTNEQFF. As DNA, the CDR3 is TGTGCCAGCAGCTTAGGGGATAGCGGGAGGACGAACGAGCAGTTCTTC. Variable domain in full (rest from reference TRBV7-2 and TRBJ2-1): GAGVSQSPSNKVTEKGKDVELRCDPISGHTALYWYRQSLGQGLEFLIYFQGNSAPDKSGLPSDRFSAERTGGSVSTLTIQRTQQEDSAVYLCASSLGDSGRTNEQFFGPGTRLTVL.

The CDR3 here is CAIRGELAGAVGELFF. CDR3 bases: TGTGCCATCAGGGGGGAACTAGCGGGAGCGGTCGGGGAGCTGTTTTTT. This chain connects TRBV10-3 to TRBJ2-2; 11 bases map to TRBD2. This CDR3 spans 16 amino acids. V lost 6 bases and J lost 7; bases outside the gene matches: 10. Germline V CDR1 and CDR2: ENHRY, SYGVKD.

This clone has more than one count but fewer than ten. The rearrangement uses TRBV28 and TRBJ1-1; 9 bases are a match to TRBD1. The trim removed 3 bases at V and 6 bases at J, leaving 8 bases unmatched. This CDR3 spans 15 amino acids. Germline CDR1 MDHEN, CDR2 SYDVKM. CDR3 amino acids: CASSLLPGQGPEAFF. CDR3 DNA sequence: TGTGCCAGCAGTTTGCTTCCGGGACAGGGCCCTGAAGCTTTCTTT.

This clone occurred once. CDR3: CASSLQGGQPQHF. The CDR3 region has the DNA TGCGCCAGCAGCCTGCAGGGAGGACAGCCCCAGCATTTT. This chain links TRBV5-1 with TRBJ1-5; D perhaps matches TRBD1 (5 bases). CDR3 length equals 13 residues. V was trimmed by 4 bases and J by 7 bases, leaving 12 bases between them. Germline V gives CDR1 SGHRS, CDR2 YFSETQ. Using reference TRBV5-1 and TRBJ1-5 for the parts outside the CDR3, the full variable domain is KAGVTQTPRYLIKTRGQQVTLSCSPISGHRSVSWYQQTPGQGLQFLFEYFSETQRNKGNFPGRFSGRQFSNSRSEMNVSTLELGDSALYLCASSLQGGQPQHFGDGTRLSIL.

The chain is built from TRBV4-1 and TRBJ2-1, with unresolved D. Trimming cost V 0 bases and J 5 bases, with 17 bases left between them. The length of the CDR3 is 17 residues. The germline V gene encodes CDR1 MGHRA and CDR2 YSYEKL. The CDR3 sequence is CASSQDILAKHHNEQFF. The CDR3 region has the DNA TGCGCCAGCAGCCAAGATATTTTGGCCAAACACCACAATGAGCAGTTCTTC.

The rearrangement joins TRBV4-1 to TRBJ2-1; D gene unclear. From germline, CDR1 is MGHRA and CDR2 YSYEKL. The CDR3 spans 14 residues. Deletions cut 0 bases from V and 10 bases from J, with 13 bases between. In DNA, the CDR3 is TGCGCCAGCAGCCAAGATGAGGTTTTAGGAGAGCAGTTCTTC. Encoded protein: CASSQDEVLGEQFF.

Of note for this clone: Distinct nucleotide sequences in the sample also encode this CDR3. This chain uses TRBV9 with TRBJ2-7, with D tentatively TRBD1 or TRBD2 (5 bases each). Germline V CDR1 and CDR2: SGDLS, YYNGEE. The CDR3 consists of 15 residues. Deletions cut 2 bases from V and 1 base from J, with 13 bases between. The CDR3 nucleotides are TGTGCCAGCAGCGTGGGGGACGAGTATTCCTACGAGCAGTACTTC. It is translated as CASSVGDEYSYEQYF.

This clone was counted a few times. CDR3 sequence reads: CASSLFPGTVNTEAFF. In DNA form, the CDR3 reads TGTGCCAGCAGCTTATTCCCCGGGACGGTGAACACTGAAGCTTTCTTT. This sequence joins TRBV7-9 and TRBJ1-1, with a possible D match to TRBD1 (5 bases). Germline values: CDR1 SEHNR, CDR2 FQNEAQ (reference sequence). CDR3 length: 16 residues. The germline V and J ends were trimmed by 2 bases and 0 bases, with 13 bases remaining between them. Drawing the rest from reference TRBV7-9 and TRBJ1-1, the complete variable domain is DTGVSQNPRHKITKRGQNVTFRCDPISEHNRLYWYRQTLGQGPEFLTYFQNEAQLEKSRLLSDRFSAERPKGSFSTLEIQRTEQGDSAMYLCASSLFPGTVNTEAFFGQGTRLTVV.